This passage covers 27 T cell receptor beta chains from one sample sequenced in a study of blood T cell repertoires in COVID-19. Using immunoSEQ multiplex PCR, the repertoire was profiled, and TCRdb retains in-frame clones only, with some absent. The sample comprises roughly 100,000 clones, roughly 90% of which are singletons, and approximately 1.9% rests with the top ten. The sequencing sample was made of peripheral blood. The receptor set was obtained from a woman in her fifties or sixties with COVID-19, enrolled during active disease.

The chain has TRBV6-5 and TRBJ2-7; the match to TRBD1 covers 7 bases. The V gene end was trimmed by 2 bases and the J gene end by 4 bases; junction bases not matched to a gene: 5. The CDR3 extends over 14 amino acids. In germline, CDR1 is MNHEY, CDR2 SVGAGI. Written as DNA, the CDR3 is TGTGCCAGCAGTTACCTAAGGGGGCAATACGAGCAGTACGTC. Residues: CASSYLRGQYEQYV.

The V gene is TRBV29-1, the J gene TRBJ1-3; no definite D call. Germline CDR1 and CDR2: SQVTM and ANQGSEA. The CDR3 runs to 14 residues. Trimming shortened V by 3 bases and J by 1 base, and 10 bases separated the two germline ends. The CDR3 protein is CSVDRGMSGNTIYF. In DNA form, the CDR3 reads TGCAGCGTTGACCGGGGTATGTCTGGAAACACCATATATTTT.

The rearrangement joins TRBV14 to TRBJ2-5, with TRBD1 matching over 11 bases. The CDR3 runs to 15 residues. With V trimmed by 3 bases and J by 5 bases, 5 bases remained unmatched. Germline V gene lookup returns CDR1 SGHDN and CDR2 FVKESK. CDR3 amino acids: CASSQDRGRMETQYF. In DNA form, the CDR3 reads TGTGCCAGCAGCCAGGACAGGGGGCGTATGGAGACCCAGTACTTC.

The chain uses TRBV2 and TRBJ2-2; D unresolved. The V gene's germline CDR1 is SNHLY and CDR2 FYNNEI. The CDR3 is 17 residues long. V lost 0 bases and J 5 bases, leaving 16 bases between the germline ends. CDR3 in DNA: TGTGCCAGCAGTGAAGCGATCCCTCACAGCCTAACCGGGGAGCTGTTTTTT. Protein: CASSEAIPHSLTGELFF.

This clone appeared a single time. CDR3 loop: CASSIGYRGDGYTF. The CDR3 region has the DNA TGTGCCAGCAGTATAGGGTACAGGGGGGATGGCTACACCTTC. The chain carries TRBV28 and TRBJ1-2; 8 bases align to TRBD1. The V gene's germline CDR1 is MDHEN and CDR2 SYDVKM. J was trimmed by 6 bases and V by 5 bases; bases with no gene match: 8. The length of the CDR3 is 14 residues.

The V call is TRBV27, the J call TRBJ2-7; D uncertain. The CDR3 spans 14 residues. V shed 4 bases and J shed 3 bases, with 13 bases lying between them. The V gene's germline CDR1 is MNHEY and CDR2 SMNVEV (reference sequence). The CDR3 loop is CASSSADKYYEQYV. CDR3 sequence (DNA): TGTGCCAGCAGTTCAGCCGACAAATACTACGAGCAGTACGTC.

The CDR3 region is CASSDPRQGEGGRGEAFF. CDR3 in DNA: TGCGCCAGCAGTGACCCGAGACAGGGAGAAGGCGGTCGGGGTGAAGCTTTCTTT. The chain combines TRBV10-1 with TRBJ1-1; 7 bases line up with TRBD1. Germline V gene sequence: CDR1 WNHNN, CDR2 SYGVQD (reference sequence). CDR3 size: 18 residues. V was clipped by 3 bases and J by 7 bases; unmatched bases: 20.

The gene calls are TRBV11-2 and TRBJ1-1, with 7 positions matching TRBD1. The CDR3 extends over 15 amino acids. Germline V CDR1 and CDR2: SGHAT, FQNNGV. V lost 5 bases, J lost 6 bases, and 12 bases stayed unmatched. The CDR3 DNA reads TGTGCCAGCAGCACAAGACAGGGCGTCGGTTCTGAAGCTTTCTTT. It codes for CASSTRQGVGSEAFF.

The rearrangement joins TRBV3-1 (or the pseudogene TRBV3-2) to TRBJ1-1; D call uncertain. Trimming took off 1 base at V and 1 base at J, with 7 bases between the two ends. The CDR3 has 14 residues. Per germline, CDR1 LGHDT and CDR2 YNNKEL (reference sequence). CDR3 sequence (DNA): TGTGCCAGCAGCCAAGGGTGGCCGAACACTGAAGCTTTCTTT. Its translation is CASSQGWPNTEAFF.

This rearrangement joins TRBV14 to TRBJ1-1; possibly TRBD1 for D (6 bases). Deletions cut 3 bases from V and 5 bases from J, with 10 bases between. The CDR3 loop spans 13 amino acids. Germline lookup yields CDR1 SGHDN and CDR2 FVKESK. The CDR3 bases are TGTGCCAGCAGCCAGGGGGCTCGGACTGAAGCTTTCTTT. This gives the protein CASSQGARTEAFF.

This chain links TRBV6-6 with TRBJ2-1; 14 bases are shared with TRBD2. Looked up from germline, CDR1 is MNHNY and CDR2 is SVGAGI (reference sequence). Trimming at V came to 6 bases and at J to 8 bases, leaving 9 bases not matched to a gene. CDR3 length equals 16 residues. CDR3 protein: CASSRSGTSGGYEQFF. The DNA for the CDR3 is TGTGCCAGCAGCCGATCCGGGACTAGCGGGGGCTATGAGCAGTTCTTC.

The V gene is TRBV27, the J gene TRBJ1-2, with D possibly being TRBD1 (5 bases). The length of the CDR3 is 15 residues. Trimming stripped 10 bases from V and 7 bases from J, with 25 bases between. CDR1 MNHEY and CDR2 SMNVEV come from the germline V gene (reference sequence). In DNA form, the CDR3 reads TGTGCCACCGGTCGGGGGTCCGTCGTTAGTGCTGGCTACACCTTC. Its protein is CATGRGSVVSAGYTF.

The genes are TRBV3-1 (or the pseudogene TRBV3-2) and TRBJ2-5, with D maybe TRBD2 (7 bases). CDR3 size: 16 residues. Per germline, CDR1 LGHDT and CDR2 YNNKEL (reference sequence). V was cut by 6 bases and J by 5 bases, with 22 bases left in between. The CDR3 protein is CASSGPGGGAGETQYF. CDR3 sequence (DNA): TGTGCCAGCAGTGGTCCAGGAGGGGGGGCTGGGGAGACCCAGTACTTC.

The chain has TRBV5-6 and TRBJ2-3, with 10 bases matching TRBD2. This CDR3 contains 14 residues. The junction had 2 bases not matched to a gene; V was cut back by 1 base and J by 6 bases. Germline CDR1 and CDR2: SGHDT and YYEEEE. As DNA, the CDR3 is TGTGCCAGCAGCTTGCTAGCGGGGGCCGATACGCAGTATTTT. It specifies CASSLLAGADTQYF.

The chain has TRBV11-1 and TRBJ2-3, with 9 bases aligning to TRBD2. J was trimmed by 4 bases and V by 3 bases; bases with no gene match: 8. This CDR3 is built from 16 residues. The germline CDR1 and CDR2 sequences are SGHAT and FQDESV (reference sequence). The CDR3 loop is CASSFLSGGSPDTQYF. The CDR3 DNA follows: TGTGCCAGCAGCTTCCTAAGCGGGGGGTCCCCAGATACGCAGTATTTT. The variable domain in full, completed from reference TRBV11-1 and TRBJ2-3, reads EAEVAQSPRYKITEKSQAVAFWCDPISGHATLYWYRQILGQGPELLVQFQDESVVDDSQLPKDRFSAERLKGVDSTLKIQPAELGDSAMYLCASSFLSGGSPDTQYFGPGTRLTVL.

The chain joins TRBV12-5 to TRBJ1-2; the match to TRBD1 covers 10 bases. The CDR3 is 17 amino acids. Trimming at V came to 2 bases and at J to 2 bases, leaving 8 bases not matched to a gene. The germline V gene encodes CDR1 LGHNT and CDR2 FRNRAP. The CDR3 DNA follows: TGTGCTAGTGGTTTGCAGACAGGGGGCCGCAACAACTATGGCTACACCTTC. Its translation is CASGLQTGGRNNYGYTF.

The V call is TRBV19, the J call TRBJ1-1; tentative D call: TRBD1 (5 bases). CDR1 and CDR2 (germline): LNHDA, SQIVND (reference sequence). The CDR3 contains 14 residues. Between the trimmed V and J ends, which lost 0 bases and 10 bases, there was a span of 15 bases. This chain's CDR3 is CASSIEGGPGGAFF. DNA for the CDR3: TGTGCCAGTAGTATAGAAGGAGGGCCCGGGGGAGCTTTCTTT. Full variable domain (rest looked up from reference TRBV19 and TRBJ1-1): DGGITQSPKYLFRKEGQNVTLSCEQNLNHDAMYWYRQDPGQGLRLIYYSQIVNDFQKGDIAEGYSVSREKKESFPLTVTSAQKNPTAFYLCASSIEGGPGGAFFGQGTRLTVV.

V and J are TRBV10-3 and TRBJ1-5; 9 nucleotides line up with TRBD1. After removal of 4 bases from V and 0 bases from J, the junction contained 13 bases not matched to a gene. The CDR3 spans 19 residues. The germline CDR1 and CDR2 sequences are ENHRY and SYGVKD. For the CDR3, the DNA is TGTGCCATCAGTGCTACGTGGGGACAGGGTGGTTCTAGCAATCAGCCCCAGCATTTT. This codes for CAISATWGQGGSSNQPQHF.

V usage is TRBV5-6 and J usage is TRBJ1-2; possibly TRBD1 for D (5 bases). Trimming pared 4 bases from V and 4 bases from J, leaving 14 bases between. Germline CDR1 and CDR2: SGHDT and YYEEEE. The length of the CDR3 is 14 residues. The CDR3 sequence: CASSPLGGAYGYTF. CDR3 coding DNA: TGTGCCAGCAGCCCCCTCGGGGGAGCCTATGGCTACACCTTC. Full variable domain (outside the CDR3, taken from reference TRBV5-6 and TRBJ1-2): DAGVTQSPTHLIKTRGQQVTLRCSPKSGHDTVSWYQQALGQGPQFIFQYYEEEERQRGNFPDRFSGHQFPNYSSELNVNALLLGDSALYLCASSPLGGAYGYTFGSGTRLTVV.

This clone was found once. The chain combines TRBV11-3 with TRBJ1-2; no reliable D call. The V end lost 0 bases, the J end lost 8 bases, and 7 bases lay between the germline ends. The CDR3 spans 12 residues. Germline CDR1 is SGHNT and CDR2 is YENEEA. CDR3 nucleotides: TGTGCCAGCAGCTTAGAAGGAGAAGGCTACACCTTC. As protein: CASSLEGEGYTF.

The chain has TRBV6-5 and TRBJ1-5; 7 positions agree with TRBD1. This CDR3 has 15 residues. The germline V gene has CDR1 MNHEY and CDR2 SVGAGI. V dropped 8 bases and J dropped 2; count of bases not matched to a gene: 9. The CDR3: CASGRGGAGNQPQHF. DNA of the CDR3: TGTGCCAGCGGAAGAGGGGGCGCGGGCAATCAGCCCCAGCATTTT.

The chain has TRBV4-3 and TRBJ1-2, with TRBD1 matching 7 bases. CDR3 length: 15 residues. V was clipped by 4 bases and J by 6 bases; unmatched bases: 11. Germline CDR1 reads LGHNA; CDR2 reads YSLEER. The DNA for the CDR3 is TGCGCCAGCAGCCTAGGGGGCACCCAAGACGATGGCTACACCTTC. Amino acids: CASSLGGTQDDGYTF.

The chain is built from TRBV5-1 and TRBJ2-3, with a possible D match to TRBD2 (5 bases). CDR3 length: 14 amino acids. Germline V gives CDR1 SGHRS, CDR2 YFSETQ. V lost 4 bases and J lost 0, with 9 bases in between. The CDR3 nucleotides are TGCGCCAGCAGCGGGAGAGCTAGCACAGATACGCAGTATTTT. Protein sequence: CASSGRASTDTQYF.

The rearrangement joins TRBV5-6 to TRBJ2-2, with 7 bases that match TRBD1. CDR3 length: 14 amino acids. Looked up from germline, CDR1 is SGHDT and CDR2 is YYEEEE. V lost 4 bases to trimming and J lost 0 bases; unmatched junction nucleotides: 0. The CDR3 region is CASSGTANTGELFF. The CDR3 nucleotides are TGTGCCAGCAGCGGGACAGCGAACACCGGGGAGCTGTTTTTT. The full variable domain, with the rest looked up from reference TRBV5-6 and TRBJ2-2, is DAGVTQSPTHLIKTRGQQVTLRCSPKSGHDTVSWYQQALGQGPQFIFQYYEEEERQRGNFPDRFSGHQFPNYSSELNVNALLLGDSALYLCASSGTANTGELFFGEGSRLTVL.

The V call is TRBV19, the J call TRBJ2-7, with 8 nucleotides matching TRBD1. Germline lookup yields CDR1 LNHDA and CDR2 SQIVND (reference sequence). V gave up 8 bases and J gave up 5 bases; unmatched junction bases: 11. CDR3 length equals 14 residues. The CDR3 region is CASAHQGAVHEQYF. DNA of the CDR3: TGTGCCAGTGCACACCAGGGGGCCGTCCACGAGCAGTACTTC.

V usage is TRBV19 and J usage is TRBJ2-2; D is possibly TRBD2 (5 bases). The CDR3 is 14 residues long. The germline V gene has CDR1 LNHDA and CDR2 SQIVND (reference sequence). The V end lost 1 base, the J end lost 5 bases, and 8 bases lay between the germline ends. CDR3 nucleotide sequence: TGTGCCAGTAGTATAGGCCCGGGGACCGGGGAGCTGTTTTTT. It encodes CASSIGPGTGELFF.

This chain links TRBV18 with TRBJ1-2, with 8 bases that match TRBD1. With V trimmed by 0 bases and J by 4 bases, 4 bases remained unmatched. The CDR3 runs to 15 residues. Germline V lookup: CDR1 KGHSH, CDR2 LQKENI. CDR3 region: CASSPPDRALYGYTF. The CDR3, as DNA: TGTGCCAGCTCACCACCGGACAGGGCCCTCTATGGCTACACCTTC. Drawing the rest from reference TRBV18 and TRBJ1-2, the complete variable domain is NAGVMQNPRHLVRRRGQEARLRCSPMKGHSHVYWYRQLPEEGLKFMVYLQKENIIDESGMPKERFSAEFPKEGPSILRIQQVVRGDSAAYFCASSPPDRALYGYTFGSGTRLTVV.